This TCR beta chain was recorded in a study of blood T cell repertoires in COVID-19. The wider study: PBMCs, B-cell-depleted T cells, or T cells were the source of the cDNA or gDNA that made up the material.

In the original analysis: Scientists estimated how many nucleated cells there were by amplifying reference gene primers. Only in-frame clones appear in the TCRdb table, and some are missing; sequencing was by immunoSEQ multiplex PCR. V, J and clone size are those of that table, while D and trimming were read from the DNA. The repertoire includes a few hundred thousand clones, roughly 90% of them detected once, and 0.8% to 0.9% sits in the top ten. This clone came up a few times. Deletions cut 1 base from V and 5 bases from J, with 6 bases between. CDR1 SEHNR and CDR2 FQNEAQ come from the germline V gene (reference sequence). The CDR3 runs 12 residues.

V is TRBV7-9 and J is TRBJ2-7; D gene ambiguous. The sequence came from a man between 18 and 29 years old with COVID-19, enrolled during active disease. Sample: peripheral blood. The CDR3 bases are TGTGCCAGCAGCTTAGGTTTCAACGAGCAGTACTTC. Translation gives CASSLGFNEQYF.